This TCR beta chain was recovered during a study of T-cell reconstitution after alpha-beta-depleted transplantation in children. This clonotype was seen ten or more times. TCRbeta library preparation incorporated unique molecular identifiers. TCRdb independently ran MiXCR on the PCR reads; one entry per CDR3 protein. The table records some 490,000 distinct CDR3 sequences, around 12% of them present only once. The CDR3 runs 12 residues. Germline V CDR1 and CDR2: MNHEY, SVGAGI. Trimming stripped 2 bases from V and 6 bases from J, with 5 bases between. Sequenced material: PBMCs from the stem cell graft donor, taken from the stem cell graft. V and J are TRBV6-5 and TRBJ2-1; no firm D call. The source of this sequence is a human donor who donated a stem cell graft to a child with combined immunodeficiency. CDR3 nucleotides: TGTGCCAGCAGTTACGTCGGCAATGAGCAGTTCTTC. The encoded protein is CASSYVGNEQFF.